One sample yielded the 22 T cell receptor beta chains listed below, sequenced in a study of monozygotic twins with inflammatory bowel disease. TCRdb re-called the 5' RACE reads; every CDR3 protein appears as one record, without DNA. The sample's table shows about 300,000 distinct CDR3 sequences. The sample consisted of blood. The source of these receptors is a human donor with ulcerative colitis or Crohn's disease, or a healthy co-twin of an affected twin (not recorded which).

J is TRBJ2-1 and V is TRBV24-1; as DNA is missing, the TRBD2 call by TCRdb cannot be tested. The CDR3 has 15 amino acids. Germline CDR1 reads KGHDR; CDR2 reads SFDVKD. The CDR3 protein is CATSESSSIYNEQFF.

The rearrangement joins TRBV7-6 to TRBJ2-7; the TCRdb call, TRBD1, lacks DNA for checking. The CDR3 contains 14 residues. Germline assignment: CDR1 SGHVS and CDR2 FNYEAQ. This chain's CDR3 is CASSLELSQGEQYF. Based on the CDR3 plus reference TRBV7-6 and TRBJ2-7, the full variable domain is GAGVSQSPRYKVTKRGQDVALRCDPISGHVSLYWYRQALGQGPEFLTYFNYEAQQDKSGLPNDRFSAERPEGSISTLTIQRTEQRDSAMYRCASSLELSQGEQYFGPGTRLTVT.

The rearrangement joins TRBV5-1 to TRBJ1-1; TCRdb proposes TRBD1, but this gene call is untestable without DNA. The CDR3 is made up of 15 amino acids. Germline CDR1 reads SGHRS; CDR2 reads YFSETQ. CDR3: CASSWGRGKNTEAFF. The full variable domain, rest sourced from reference TRBV5-1 and TRBJ1-1, is KAGVTQTPRYLIKTRGQQVTLSCSPISGHRSVSWYQQTPGQGLQFLFEYFSETQRNKGNFPGRFSGRQFSNSRSEMNVSTLELGDSALYLCASSWGRGKNTEAFFGQGTRLTVV.

The J gene is TRBJ2-5, the V gene TRBV10-3; as DNA is missing, the TRBD2 call by TCRdb cannot be tested. This CDR3 has 14 amino acids. CDR1 and CDR2 (germline): ENHRY, SYGVKD. The chain's CDR3 is CASRSAGGPETQYF.

The rearrangement uses TRBV18 and TRBJ1-1; TCRdb designates TRBD1, a call that cannot be tested without DNA. CDR3 length: 13 residues. Per the germline V gene, CDR1 is KGHSH and CDR2 is LQKENI. The CDR3 here is CASSGQGDTEAFF.

V and J are TRBV5-1 and TRBJ1-1; with no DNA, the TCRdb D assignment of TRBD1 cannot be verified. The CDR3 length is 15 residues. CDR1 and CDR2 from the germline V gene are SGHRS and YFSETQ. CDR3 region: CASSPWGLLDTEAFF.

This chain connects TRBV9 to TRBJ1-1; no DNA is available, so the TRBD1 call from TCRdb remains unchecked. The CDR3 length is 15 residues. The germline gives CDR1 SGDLS, CDR2 YYNGEE. CDR3 sequence: CASSVSTGWGTEAFF.

The rearrangement uses TRBV19 and TRBJ2-2. CDR1 is LNHDA, CDR2 SQIVND, per germline (reference sequence). There are 15 residues in the CDR3. The CDR3 sequence: CASRTTDIITGELFF.

The chain uses TRBV12-3 or TRBV12-4 and TRBJ1-5; TCRdb gives TRBD1 as the D gene, but with no DNA this cannot be confirmed. The CDR3 consists of 15 residues. CDR3 amino acids: CASSLWERSNQPQHF.

The J gene is TRBJ2-5, the V gene TRBV20-1; the TCRdb call, TRBD2, lacks DNA for checking. Germline V lookup: CDR1 DFQATT, CDR2 SNEGSKA (reference sequence). This CDR3 spans 16 amino acids. The CDR3: CSARDRMRALGRTQYF.

This chain uses TRBV11-2 with TRBJ2-2; TCRdb names TRBD1, which stays unverified in the absence of DNA. The germline gives CDR1 SGHAT, CDR2 FQNNGV. The CDR3 is 14 amino acids. The CDR3: CASSQLQGPGELFF.

The chain carries TRBV2 and TRBJ2-5; the D call from TCRdb, TRBD2, cannot be confirmed without DNA. Germline loops: CDR1 SNHLY, CDR2 FYNNEI. CDR3 length equals 11 residues. The CDR3 loop is CASTTLETQYF.

This rearrangement joins TRBV5-1 to TRBJ2-5; TCRdb returns TRBD1, unconfirmable since there is no DNA. Germline CDR1 SGHRS, CDR2 YFSETQ. This CDR3 has 16 residues. CDR3 loop: CASSLRTGGGLETQYF.

The gene calls are TRBV7-9 and TRBJ2-3. There are 14 residues in the CDR3. CDR1 SEHNR and CDR2 FQNEAQ come from the germline V gene (reference sequence). The CDR3: CASSFSDSTDTQYF.

The genes are TRBV11-2 and TRBJ2-1; TCRdb reports TRBD2, a call that lacks DNA to check it against. The CDR3 spans 16 residues. The germline V gene has CDR1 SGHAT and CDR2 FQNNGV. CDR3 protein: CASSARIAGEMTEQFF.

This chain joins TRBV7-2 and TRBJ1-1; TCRdb's assignment of TRBD1 cannot be checked, as there is no DNA. The CDR3 loop spans 13 amino acids. Per germline, CDR1 SGHTA and CDR2 FQGNSA. The CDR3 reads CASSLVRGGEAFF.

V is TRBV29-1 and J is TRBJ1-2; no DNA is available, so the TRBD1 call from TCRdb remains unchecked. Per the germline V gene, CDR1 is SQVTM and CDR2 is ANQGSEA. This CDR3 spans 13 amino acids. The CDR3 protein is CSTQGQANYGYTF.

The genes are TRBV7-9 and TRBJ2-2; checking the TCRdb D call of TRBD2 is not possible without DNA. The CDR3 is 15 residues long. Germline CDR1 and CDR2: SEHNR and FQNEAQ (reference sequence). The CDR3 loop is CASSPSGGPPGELFF.

The chain combines TRBV4-3 with TRBJ1-2; with no DNA, the TCRdb D assignment of TRBD1 cannot be verified. CDR1 and CDR2 from the germline V gene are LGHNA and YSLEER. CDR3 length: 15 amino acids. This CDR3 is CASSQEQEIHYGYTF.

V and J are TRBV6-2 or TRBV6-3 and TRBJ2-1; the TCRdb call, TRBD2, lacks DNA for checking. The CDR3 runs 14 residues. Germline loops: CDR1 MNHEY, CDR2 SVGEGT. This chain's CDR3 is CASSYGLAIDEQFF.

This chain joins TRBV5-1 and TRBJ2-2. CDR1 is SGHRS and CDR2 is YFSETQ in the germline V gene. The CDR3 consists of 15 residues. CDR3 protein: CASSLGPENTGELFF.

The chain uses TRBV7-2 and TRBJ2-3; TCRdb names TRBD2, which stays unverified in the absence of DNA. Germline loops: CDR1 SGHTA, CDR2 FQGNSA. The CDR3 is 15 residues long. The CDR3 region is CASSSGLERADTQYF. Drawing the rest from reference TRBV7-2 and TRBJ2-3, the complete variable domain is GAGVSQSPSNKVTEKGKDVELRCDPISGHTALYWYRQSLGQGLEFLIYFQGNSAPDKSGLPSDRFSAERTGGSVSTLTIQRTQQEDSAVYLCASSSGLERADTQYFGPGTRLTVL.